This TCR beta chain is from a study of blood T cells in healthy people across ages. Overall study findings and caveats: Getting older went along with TCR beta diversity per million T cells dropping roughly linearly. Across samples, TCR beta diversity tracked strongly with naive T cell percentage.

For the second PCR, which ran for about 6 to 12 cycles, a sample-barcoded 5' primer and a J-beta primer mix were used. TCRdb reprocessed the 5' RACE reads with MiXCR, giving one entry per CDR3 protein. Seen here are hundreds of thousands of distinct CDR3 sequences, more than 45% observed once, and the top ten hold about 13%. Per individual sample, total RNA of at least 5 micrograms was extracted. V lost 1 base and J 3 bases, leaving 16 bases between the germline ends. Per the germline V gene, CDR1 is SGHTA and CDR2 is FQGNSA. This CDR3 is 16 amino acids long. To note about this clonotype: As yet, its antigen is unknown.

This rearrangement joins TRBV7-2 to TRBJ2-7, with a tentative D call TRBD2 (7 bases). What was sequenced was blood. This receptor was obtained from a woman at least 80 years old in good health. The CDR3 protein is CASSLGGGWEGYEQYF. For the CDR3, the DNA is TGTGCCAGCAGCTTAGGGGGGGGCTGGGAAGGCTACGAGCAGTACTTC. Looking up the rest from reference TRBV7-2 and TRBJ2-7 gives the full variable domain: GAGVSQSPSNKVTEKGKDVELRCDPISGHTALYWYRQSLGQGLEFLIYFQGNSAPDKSGLPSDRFSAERTGGSVSTLTIQRTQQEDSAVYLCASSLGGGWEGYEQYFGPGTRLTVT.